The sample holds a few counts of the clone carrying this TCR beta chain. Looked up from germline, CDR1 is WSHSY and CDR2 is SAAADI. V was clipped by 5 bases and J by 7 bases, with 17 bases between them. The CDR3 contains 14 residues. The data belong to a study of cytomegalovirus exposure and HLA in healthy donors. PCR involved 60 Vbeta and 13 Jbeta primers. Measured with immunoSEQ multiplex PCR; TCRdb has only the in-frame clones, and not every one. The data hold about 130,000 clones, with roughly three quarters observed a single time. The clonotype originates from a male donor in good health and CMV-seronegative. V is TRBV10-2 and J is TRBJ2-5, with a weak D call TRBD2 (6 bases). The sequenced sample consisted of PBMCs. CDR3 in amino acids: CASSSSSVGGTQYF. CDR3 coding DNA: TGCGCCAGCAGTTCCTCTAGCGTGGGGGGGACCCAGTACTTC.